These T cell receptor beta chains were read from a single sample in a study of blood T cell repertoires in COVID-19. TCRdb's copy holds only in-frame clones and misses some; the assay was immunoSEQ multiplex PCR. The repertoire has about 400,000 clones, nearly 90% of them found once; the top ten carry about 2.1%. Sequenced material: PBMCs or T cells enriched from blood (not recorded which). Receptors were obtained from a woman in her thirties or forties with acute COVID-19. Each CDR3 is given with its conserved first and last residue. Each record gives: J gene, clone size, V gene, D gene, CDR3 protein, CDR3 DNA. D genes are given only for firm matches. Size is stated for part of the rows, as once, few or many counts, or as a class when the clone is expanded.

J gene: TRBJ1-6
clone size: .
V gene: TRBV10-3
D gene: TRBD1
CDR3 protein: CAISESDRGNSPLHF
CDR3 DNA: TGTGCCATCAGTGAGTCAGACAGGGGGAATTCACCCCTCCACTTT

J gene: TRBJ1-5
clone size: once
V gene: TRBV11-2
D gene: TRBD1
CDR3 protein: CASSFQGASNQPQHF
CDR3 DNA: TGTGCCAGCAGCTTCCAGGGGGCTAGCAATCAGCCCCAGCATTTT

J gene: TRBJ1-3
clone size: .
V gene: TRBV15
D gene: .
CDR3 protein: CATSRGLNSGNTIYF
CDR3 DNA: TGTGCCACCAGTAGGGGCCTAAACTCTGGAAACACCATATATTTT

J gene: TRBJ2-7
clone size: .
V gene: TRBV3-1/TRBV3-2
D gene: TRBD2
CDR3 protein: CASSQLPGGDYEQYF
CDR3 DNA: TGTGCCAGCAGCCAACTTCCGGGGGGGGACTACGAGCAGTACTTC

J gene: TRBJ2-7
clone size: .
V gene: TRBV29-1
D gene: .
CDR3 protein: CSVERGGNYEQYF
CDR3 DNA: TGCAGCGTTGAAAGGGGGGGTAACTACGAGCAGTACTTC

J gene: TRBJ2-7
clone size: .
V gene: TRBV5-1
D gene: .
CDR3 protein: CASSLVKMARDEQYF
CDR3 DNA: TGCGCCAGCAGCTTGGTCAAAATGGCGAGGGACGAGCAGTACTTC

J gene: TRBJ1-1
clone size: .
V gene: TRBV6-6
D gene: TRBD1
CDR3 protein: CASSIDRADSVEAFF
CDR3 DNA: TGTGCCAGCAGCATCGACAGGGCGGATTCTGTTGAAGCTTTCTTT

J gene: TRBJ2-1
clone size: .
V gene: TRBV6-5
D gene: TRBD1
CDR3 protein: CASTGQGLSNEQFF
CDR3 DNA: TGTGCCAGCACAGGACAGGGTTTAAGCAATGAGCAGTTCTTC

J gene: TRBJ2-5
clone size: .
V gene: TRBV30
D gene: TRBD1
CDR3 protein: CAWGTGQGGRETQYF
CDR3 DNA: TGTGCCTGGGGAACGGGACAGGGAGGACGAGAGACCCAGTACTTC

J gene: TRBJ2-5
clone size: .
V gene: TRBV11-2
D gene: TRBD2
CDR3 protein: CASSRLGLAETQYF
CDR3 DNA: TGTGCCAGCAGCCGCCTGGGACTAGCGGAGACCCAGTACTTC

J gene: TRBJ2-5
clone size: .
V gene: TRBV29-1
D gene: TRBD2
CDR3 protein: CSAALGGQETQYF
CDR3 DNA: TGCAGCGCTGCGTTGGGAGGGCAAGAGACCCAGTACTTC

J gene: TRBJ2-5
clone size: .
V gene: TRBV2
D gene: .
CDR3 protein: CASSEWTVQETQYF
CDR3 DNA: TGTGCCAGCAGTGAGTGGACAGTCCAAGAGACCCAGTACTTC

J gene: TRBJ1-5
clone size: .
V gene: TRBV30
D gene: .
CDR3 protein: CAWSEQGNQPQHF
CDR3 DNA: TGTGCCTGGAGTGAGCAGGGCAATCAGCCCCAGCATTTT

J gene: TRBJ1-3
clone size: .
V gene: TRBV27
D gene: .
CDR3 protein: CASSLSLGLASGNTIYF
CDR3 DNA: TGTGCCAGCAGTTTATCTCTGGGACTAGCTTCTGGAAACACCATATATTTT

J gene: TRBJ1-1
clone size: .
V gene: TRBV6-5
D gene: .
CDR3 protein: CASSSLGHLNTEAFF
CDR3 DNA: TGTGCCAGCAGTTCCTTGGGACACCTGAACACTGAAGCTTTCTTT

J gene: TRBJ1-2
clone size: .
V gene: TRBV6-5
D gene: .
CDR3 protein: CASRETGNYGYTF
CDR3 DNA: TGTGCCAGCAGGGAGACAGGAAACTATGGCTACACCTTC

J gene: TRBJ2-1
clone size: .
V gene: TRBV30
D gene: TRBD2
CDR3 protein: CAWSVRAGDEQFF
CDR3 DNA: TGTGCCTGGAGTGTACGAGCGGGGGATGAGCAGTTCTTC

J gene: TRBJ1-2
clone size: few
V gene: TRBV14
D gene: .
CDR3 protein: CASSPWAGYGYTF
CDR3 DNA: TGTGCCAGCAGCCCCTGGGCAGGGTATGGCTACACCTTC

J gene: TRBJ2-7
clone size: .
V gene: TRBV9
D gene: .
CDR3 protein: CASSVASSYEQYF
CDR3 DNA: TGTGCCAGCAGCGTAGCGAGCTCCTACGAGCAGTACTTC

J gene: TRBJ2-1
clone size: .
V gene: TRBV7-9
D gene: TRBD1
CDR3 protein: CASSPDRQGKDEQFF
CDR3 DNA: TGTGCCAGCAGCCCCGACAGACAGGGGAAGGATGAGCAGTTCTTC

J gene: TRBJ2-1
clone size: .
V gene: TRBV24-1
D gene: .
CDR3 protein: CATSDVDSLRNEQFF
CDR3 DNA: TGTGCCACCAGTGACGTTGACTCCTTACGGAATGAGCAGTTCTTC

J gene: TRBJ1-3
clone size: few
V gene: TRBV11-2
D gene: TRBD1
CDR3 protein: CASSLNPTGAGNTIYF
CDR3 DNA: TGTGCCAGCAGCCTAAATCCGACAGGGGCTGGAAACACCATATATTTT

J gene: TRBJ2-2
clone size: .
V gene: TRBV5-4
D gene: TRBD2
CDR3 protein: CASSWTSGRGGELFF
CDR3 DNA: TGTGCCAGCAGCTGGACTAGCGGGAGAGGCGGGGAGCTGTTTTTT

J gene: TRBJ1-1
clone size: .
V gene: TRBV20-1
D gene: .
CDR3 protein: CSASWNTEAFF
CDR3 DNA: TGCAGTGCTAGCTGGAACACTGAAGCTTTCTTT

J gene: TRBJ2-2
clone size: .
V gene: TRBV30
D gene: TRBD2
CDR3 protein: CAWSDLLRLAGGELFF
CDR3 DNA: TGTGCCTGGAGCGACCTACTTAGACTAGCGGGGGGGGAGCTGTTTTTT

J gene: TRBJ1-1
clone size: .
V gene: TRBV9
D gene: .
CDR3 protein: CASSVDGYTEAFF
CDR3 DNA: TGTGCCAGCAGCGTAGACGGTTACACTGAAGCTTTCTTT